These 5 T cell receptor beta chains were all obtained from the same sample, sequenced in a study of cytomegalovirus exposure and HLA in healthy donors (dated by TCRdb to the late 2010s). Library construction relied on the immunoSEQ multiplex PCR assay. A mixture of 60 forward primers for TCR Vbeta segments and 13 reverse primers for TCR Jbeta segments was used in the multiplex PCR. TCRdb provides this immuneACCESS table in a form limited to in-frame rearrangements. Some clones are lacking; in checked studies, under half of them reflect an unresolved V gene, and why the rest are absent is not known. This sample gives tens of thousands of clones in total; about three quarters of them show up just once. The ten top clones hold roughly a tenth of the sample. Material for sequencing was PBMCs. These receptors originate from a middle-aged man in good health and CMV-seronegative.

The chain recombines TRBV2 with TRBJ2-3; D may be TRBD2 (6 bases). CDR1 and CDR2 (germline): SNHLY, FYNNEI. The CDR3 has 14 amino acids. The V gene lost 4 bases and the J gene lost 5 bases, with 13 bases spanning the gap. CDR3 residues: CASSASRGGDTQYF. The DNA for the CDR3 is TGTGCCAGCAGTGCCTCGCGGGGCGGAGATACGCAGTATTTT.

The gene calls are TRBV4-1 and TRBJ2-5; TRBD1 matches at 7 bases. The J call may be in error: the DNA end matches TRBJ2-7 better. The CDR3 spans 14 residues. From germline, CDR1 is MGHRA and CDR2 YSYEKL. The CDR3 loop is CASSQGTGPYEQYF. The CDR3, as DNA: TGCGCCAGCAGCCAAGGGACAGGTCCGTACGAGCAGTACTTC.

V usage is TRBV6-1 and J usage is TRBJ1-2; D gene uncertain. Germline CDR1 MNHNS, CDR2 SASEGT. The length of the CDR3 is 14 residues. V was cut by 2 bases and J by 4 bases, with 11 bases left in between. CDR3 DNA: TGTGCCAGCAGTGAAATCGATGAGGGCTATGGCTACACCTTC. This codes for CASSEIDEGYGYTF.

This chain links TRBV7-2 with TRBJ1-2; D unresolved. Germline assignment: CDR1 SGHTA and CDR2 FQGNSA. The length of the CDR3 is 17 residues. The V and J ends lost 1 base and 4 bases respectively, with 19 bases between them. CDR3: CASSLGPGESPSYGYTF. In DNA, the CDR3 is TGTGCCAGCAGCTTAGGCCCCGGGGAATCCCCCTCCTATGGCTACACCTTC.

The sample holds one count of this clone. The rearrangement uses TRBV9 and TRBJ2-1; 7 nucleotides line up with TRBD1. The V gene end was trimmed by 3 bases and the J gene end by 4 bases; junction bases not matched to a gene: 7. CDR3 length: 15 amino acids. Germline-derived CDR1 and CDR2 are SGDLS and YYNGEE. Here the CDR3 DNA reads TGTGCCAGCAGCGCGACGGGACAGACGTACAATGAGCAGTTCTTC. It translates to CASSATGQTYNEQFF.